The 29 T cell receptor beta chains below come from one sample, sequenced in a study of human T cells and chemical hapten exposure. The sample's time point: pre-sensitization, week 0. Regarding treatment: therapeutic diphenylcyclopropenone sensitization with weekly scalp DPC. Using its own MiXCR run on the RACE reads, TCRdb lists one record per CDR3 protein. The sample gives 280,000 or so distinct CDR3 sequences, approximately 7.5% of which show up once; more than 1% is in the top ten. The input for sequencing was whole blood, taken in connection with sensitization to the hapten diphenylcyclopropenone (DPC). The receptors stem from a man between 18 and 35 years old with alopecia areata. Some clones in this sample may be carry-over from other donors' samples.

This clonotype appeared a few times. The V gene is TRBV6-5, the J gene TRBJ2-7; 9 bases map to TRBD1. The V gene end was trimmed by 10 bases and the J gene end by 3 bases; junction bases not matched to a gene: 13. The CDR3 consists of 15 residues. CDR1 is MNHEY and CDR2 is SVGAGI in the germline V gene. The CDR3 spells CATRQDLGQGYEQYV. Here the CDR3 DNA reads TGTGCCACTCGCCAAGACTTGGGACAGGGCTACGAGCAGTACGTC.

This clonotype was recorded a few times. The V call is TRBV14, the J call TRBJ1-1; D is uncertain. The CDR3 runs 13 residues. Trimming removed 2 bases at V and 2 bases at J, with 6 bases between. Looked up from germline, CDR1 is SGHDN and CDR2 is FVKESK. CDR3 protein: CASSQQYNTEAFF. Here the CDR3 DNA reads TGTGCCAGCAGCCAACAGTATAACACTGAAGCTTTCTTT.

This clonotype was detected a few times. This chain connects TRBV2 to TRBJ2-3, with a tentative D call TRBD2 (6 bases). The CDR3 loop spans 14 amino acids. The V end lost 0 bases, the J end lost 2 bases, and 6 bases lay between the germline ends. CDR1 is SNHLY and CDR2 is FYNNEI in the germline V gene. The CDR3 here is CASSEARDTDTQYF. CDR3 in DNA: TGTGCCAGCAGTGAAGCGCGGGACACAGATACGCAGTATTTT. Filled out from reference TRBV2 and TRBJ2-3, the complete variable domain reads EPEVTQTPSHQVTQMGQEVILRCVPISNHLYFYWYRQILGQKVEFLVSFYNNEISEKSEIFDDQFSVERPDGSNFTLKIRSTKLEDSAMYFCASSEARDTDTQYFGPGTRLTVL.

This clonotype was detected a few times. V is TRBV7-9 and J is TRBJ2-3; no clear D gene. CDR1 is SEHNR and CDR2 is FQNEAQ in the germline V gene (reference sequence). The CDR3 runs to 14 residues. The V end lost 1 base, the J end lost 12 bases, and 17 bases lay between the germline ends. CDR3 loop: CASSLGILQMSQYF. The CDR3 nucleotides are TGTGCCAGCAGCTTAGGAATCCTCCAGATGTCACAGTATTTT.

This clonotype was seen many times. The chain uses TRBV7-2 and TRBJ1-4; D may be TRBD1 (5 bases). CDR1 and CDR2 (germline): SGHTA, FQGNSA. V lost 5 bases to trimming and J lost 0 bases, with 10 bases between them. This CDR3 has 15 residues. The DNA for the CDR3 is TGTGCCAGCAGCCCCGCGGGGGCAACTAATGAAAAACTGTTTTTT. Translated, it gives CASSPAGATNEKLFF.

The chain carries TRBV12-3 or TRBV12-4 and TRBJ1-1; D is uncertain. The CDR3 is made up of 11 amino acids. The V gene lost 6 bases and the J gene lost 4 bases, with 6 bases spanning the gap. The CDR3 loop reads CASRDATEAFF. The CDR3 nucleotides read TGTGCCAGCAGGGACGCCACTGAAGCTTTCTTT.

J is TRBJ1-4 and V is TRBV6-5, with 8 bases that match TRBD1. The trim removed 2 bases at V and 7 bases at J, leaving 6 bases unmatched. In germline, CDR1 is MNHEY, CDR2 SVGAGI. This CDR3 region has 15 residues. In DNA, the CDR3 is TGTGCCAGCAGTTACCGGGACAGGCCCCCTGAAAAACTGTTTTTT. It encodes CASSYRDRPPEKLFF.

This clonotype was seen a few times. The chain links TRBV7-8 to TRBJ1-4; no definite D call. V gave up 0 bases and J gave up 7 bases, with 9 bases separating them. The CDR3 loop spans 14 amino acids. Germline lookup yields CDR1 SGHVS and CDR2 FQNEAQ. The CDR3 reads CASSLAWVSEKLFF. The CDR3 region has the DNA TGTGCCAGCAGCTTAGCTTGGGTTAGTGAAAAACTGTTTTTT.

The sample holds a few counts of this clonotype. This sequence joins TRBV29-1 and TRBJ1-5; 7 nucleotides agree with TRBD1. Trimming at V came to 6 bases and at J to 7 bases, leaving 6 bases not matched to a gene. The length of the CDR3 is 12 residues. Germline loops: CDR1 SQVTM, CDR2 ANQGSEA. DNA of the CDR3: TGCAGCGTCGCAACAGGGGAGCAGCCCCAGCATTTT. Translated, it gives CSVATGEQPQHF.

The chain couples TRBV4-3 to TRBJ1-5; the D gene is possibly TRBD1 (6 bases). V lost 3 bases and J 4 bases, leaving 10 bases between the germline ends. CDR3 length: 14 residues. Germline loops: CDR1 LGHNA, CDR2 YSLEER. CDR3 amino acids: CASSQAQGNQPQHF. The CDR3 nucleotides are TGCGCCAGCAGCCAGGCACAGGGAAATCAGCCCCAGCATTTT.

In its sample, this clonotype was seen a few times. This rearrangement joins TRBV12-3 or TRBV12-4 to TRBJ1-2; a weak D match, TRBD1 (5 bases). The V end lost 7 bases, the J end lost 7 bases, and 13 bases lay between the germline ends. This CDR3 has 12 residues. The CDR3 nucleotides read TGTGCCAGCATACCGGGACCTGGTGGCTACACCTTC. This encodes CASIPGPGGYTF.

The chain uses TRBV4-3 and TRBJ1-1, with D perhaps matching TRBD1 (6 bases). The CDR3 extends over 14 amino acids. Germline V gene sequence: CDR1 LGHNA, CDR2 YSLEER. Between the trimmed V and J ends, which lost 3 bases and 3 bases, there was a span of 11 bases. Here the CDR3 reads CASSQNRVDTEAFF. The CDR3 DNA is TGCGCCAGCAGCCAGAACAGGGTGGACACTGAAGCTTTCTTT.

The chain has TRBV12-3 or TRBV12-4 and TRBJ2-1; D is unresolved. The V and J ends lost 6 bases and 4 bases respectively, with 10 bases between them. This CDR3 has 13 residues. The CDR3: CASSRDGYNEQFF. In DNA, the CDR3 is TGTGCCAGCAGCCGAGACGGTTACAATGAGCAGTTCTTC.

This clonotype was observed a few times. Written as DNA, the CDR3 is TGTGCCAGCAGCTCAGCCGGGGGGCTGGGGACTGAAGCTTTCTTT. Translating it yields CASSSAGGLGTEAFF. The genes are TRBV7-2 and TRBJ1-1; perhaps TRBD1 as D (6 bases). Germline CDR1 SGHTA, CDR2 FQGNSA. This CDR3 region has 15 residues. V shed 4 bases and J shed 5 bases, with 17 bases lying between them.

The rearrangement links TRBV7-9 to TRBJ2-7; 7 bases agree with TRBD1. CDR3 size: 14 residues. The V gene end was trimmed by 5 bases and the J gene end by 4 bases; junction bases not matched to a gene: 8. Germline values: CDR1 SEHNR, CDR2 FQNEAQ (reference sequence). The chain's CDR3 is CASSPMTGYYEQYF. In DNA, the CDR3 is TGTGCCAGCAGCCCCATGACAGGGTATTACGAGCAGTACTTC. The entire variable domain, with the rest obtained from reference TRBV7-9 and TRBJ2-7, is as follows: DTGVSQNPRHKITKRGQNVTFRCDPISEHNRLYWYRQTLGQGPEFLTYFQNEAQLEKSRLLSDRFSAERPKGSFSTLEIQRTEQGDSAMYLCASSPMTGYYEQYFGPGTRLTVT.

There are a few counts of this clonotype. Written as DNA, the CDR3 is TGCAGTGCGATCCTTAGCGGGGGTATCACAGATACGCAGTATTTT. It encodes CSAILSGGITDTQYF. The chain joins TRBV20-1 to TRBJ2-3; 9 bases are a match to TRBD2. CDR1 and CDR2 from the germline V gene are DFQATT and SNEGSKA (reference sequence). The CDR3 has 15 residues. The junction had 9 bases not matched to a gene; V was cut back by 6 bases and J by 2 bases.

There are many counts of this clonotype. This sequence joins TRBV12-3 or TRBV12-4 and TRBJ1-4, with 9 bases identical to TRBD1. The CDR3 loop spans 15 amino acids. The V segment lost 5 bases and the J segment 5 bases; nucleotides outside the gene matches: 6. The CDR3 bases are TGTGCCAGCAGTCAAACAGGGGGCCTCAATGAAAAACTGTTTTTT. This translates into CASSQTGGLNEKLFF.

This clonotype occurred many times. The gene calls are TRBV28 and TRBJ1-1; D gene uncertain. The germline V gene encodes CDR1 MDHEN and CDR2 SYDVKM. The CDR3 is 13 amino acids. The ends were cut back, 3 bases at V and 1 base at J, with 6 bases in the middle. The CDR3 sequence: CASSFVANTEAFF. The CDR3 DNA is TGTGCCAGCAGTTTCGTTGCGAACACTGAAGCTTTCTTT.

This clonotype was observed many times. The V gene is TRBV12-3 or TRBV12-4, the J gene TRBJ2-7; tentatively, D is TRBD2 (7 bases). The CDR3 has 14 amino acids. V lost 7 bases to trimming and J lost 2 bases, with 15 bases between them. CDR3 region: CASKRDIGTYEQYF. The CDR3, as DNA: TGTGCCAGCAAGCGGGACATTGGGACCTACGAGCAGTACTTC.

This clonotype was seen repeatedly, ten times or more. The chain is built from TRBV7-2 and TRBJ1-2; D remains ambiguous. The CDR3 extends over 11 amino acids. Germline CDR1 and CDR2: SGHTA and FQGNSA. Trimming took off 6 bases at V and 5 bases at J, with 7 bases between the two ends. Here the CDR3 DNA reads TGTGCCAGCAGGGGATTTTATGGCTACACCTTC. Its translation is CASRGFYGYTF.

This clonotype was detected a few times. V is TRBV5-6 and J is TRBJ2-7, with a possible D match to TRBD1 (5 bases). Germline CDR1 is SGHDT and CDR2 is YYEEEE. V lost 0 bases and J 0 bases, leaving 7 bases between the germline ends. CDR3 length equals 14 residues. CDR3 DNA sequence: TGTGCCAGCAGCTTGGCAGGGATCTCCTACGAGCAGTACTTC. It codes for CASSLAGISYEQYF.

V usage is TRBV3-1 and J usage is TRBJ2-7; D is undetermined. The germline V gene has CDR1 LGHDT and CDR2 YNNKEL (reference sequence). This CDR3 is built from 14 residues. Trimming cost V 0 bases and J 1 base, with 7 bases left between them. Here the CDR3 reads CASSQEWGSYEQYV. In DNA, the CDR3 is TGTGCCAGCAGCCAAGAATGGGGTTCCTACGAGCAGTACGTC.

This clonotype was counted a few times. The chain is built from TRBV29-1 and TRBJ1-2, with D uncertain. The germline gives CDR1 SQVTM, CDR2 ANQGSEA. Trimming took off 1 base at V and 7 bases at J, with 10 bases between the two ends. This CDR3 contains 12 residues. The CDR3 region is CSVEALGRGYTF. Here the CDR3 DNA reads TGCAGCGTTGAAGCCCTGGGCCGTGGCTACACCTTC.

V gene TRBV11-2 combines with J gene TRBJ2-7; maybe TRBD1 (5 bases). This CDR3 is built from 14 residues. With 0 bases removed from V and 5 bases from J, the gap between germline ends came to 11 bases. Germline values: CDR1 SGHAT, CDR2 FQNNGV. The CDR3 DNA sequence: TGTGCCAGCAGCTTAGATCGGTTAGGGGACGAGCAGTACTTC. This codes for CASSLDRLGDEQYF.

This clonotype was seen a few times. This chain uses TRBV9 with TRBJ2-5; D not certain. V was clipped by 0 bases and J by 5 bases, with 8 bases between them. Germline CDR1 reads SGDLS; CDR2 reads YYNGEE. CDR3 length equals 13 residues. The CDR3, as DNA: TGTGCCAGCAGCGTAGTATCTTCGGAGACCCAGTACTTC. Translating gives CASSVVSSETQYF.

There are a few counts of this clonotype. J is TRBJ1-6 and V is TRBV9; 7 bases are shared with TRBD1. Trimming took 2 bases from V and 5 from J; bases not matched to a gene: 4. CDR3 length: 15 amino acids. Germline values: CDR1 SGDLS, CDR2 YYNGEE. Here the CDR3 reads CASSVQTGHNSPLHF. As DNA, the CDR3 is TGTGCCAGCAGCGTCCAGACAGGGCATAATTCACCCCTCCACTTT. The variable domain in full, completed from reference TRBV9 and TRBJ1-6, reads DSGVTQTPKHLITATGQRVTLRCSPRSGDLSVYWYQQSLDQGLQFLIQYYNGEERAKGNILERFSAQQFPDLHSELNLSSLELGDSALYFCASSVQTGHNSPLHFGNGTRLTVT.

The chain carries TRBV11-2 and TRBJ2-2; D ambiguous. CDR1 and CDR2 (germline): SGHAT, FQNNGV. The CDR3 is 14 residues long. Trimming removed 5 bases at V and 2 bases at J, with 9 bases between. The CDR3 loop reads CASSRNLNTGELFF. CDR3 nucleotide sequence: TGTGCCAGCAGCCGTAACCTAAACACCGGGGAGCTGTTTTTT.

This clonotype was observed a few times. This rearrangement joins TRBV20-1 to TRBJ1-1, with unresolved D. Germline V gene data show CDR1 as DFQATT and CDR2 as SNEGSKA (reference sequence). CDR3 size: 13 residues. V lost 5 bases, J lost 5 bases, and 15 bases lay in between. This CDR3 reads CSAPTSLGTEAFF. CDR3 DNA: TGCAGTGCTCCTACGTCTCTGGGAACTGAAGCTTTCTTT.

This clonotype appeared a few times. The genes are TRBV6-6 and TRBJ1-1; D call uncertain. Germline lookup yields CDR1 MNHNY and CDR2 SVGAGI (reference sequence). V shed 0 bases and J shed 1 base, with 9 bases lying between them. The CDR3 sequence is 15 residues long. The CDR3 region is CASSYSIAANTEAFF. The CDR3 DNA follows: TGTGCCAGCAGTTACTCGATCGCGGCGAACACTGAAGCTTTCTTT.